This record concerns one T cell receptor beta chain sequence. Its antigen is unidentified. The sample comes from a study of T cells after yellow fever vaccination. Findings and caveats of the study: CD4 and CD8 compartments shared a small share of clonotypes, likely from convergent recombination.

One entry per CDR3 protein, called by TCRdb with MiXCR from the 5' RACE reads. In the table there are 450,000 to 550,000 distinct CDR3 sequences, 21% of which are singletons. The CDR3 runs to 14 residues. Germline values: CDR1 SQVTM, CDR2 ANQGSEA. V shed 5 bases and J 6 bases; nucleotides not matched to a gene: 9. The sequence derives from a young man who received the YFV17D yellow fever vaccine. V usage is TRBV29-1 and J usage is TRBJ1-2, with 10 positions matching TRBD1. The sequenced sample was PBMCs, obtained 20 to 25 days after the first yellow fever vaccination. As DNA, the CDR3 is TGCAGCGTTTTTTCCCGGACAGGGGGAAATGGCTACACCTTC. This translates into CSVFSRTGGNGYTF.